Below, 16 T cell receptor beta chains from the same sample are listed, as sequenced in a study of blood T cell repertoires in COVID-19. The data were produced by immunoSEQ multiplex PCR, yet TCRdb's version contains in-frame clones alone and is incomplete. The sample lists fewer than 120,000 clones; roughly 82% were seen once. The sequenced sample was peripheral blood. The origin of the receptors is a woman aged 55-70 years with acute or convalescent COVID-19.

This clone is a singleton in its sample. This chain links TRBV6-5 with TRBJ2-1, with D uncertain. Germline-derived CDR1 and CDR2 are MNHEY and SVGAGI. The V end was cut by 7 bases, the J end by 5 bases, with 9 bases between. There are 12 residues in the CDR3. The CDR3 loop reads CASTPRNNEQFF. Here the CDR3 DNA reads TGTGCCAGCACACCTAGAAACAATGAGCAGTTCTTC.

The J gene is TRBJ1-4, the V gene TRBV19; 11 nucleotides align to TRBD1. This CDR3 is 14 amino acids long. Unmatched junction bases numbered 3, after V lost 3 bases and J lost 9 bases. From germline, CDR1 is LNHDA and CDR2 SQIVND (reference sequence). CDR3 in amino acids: CASSIGQGAKKLFF. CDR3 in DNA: TGTGCCAGTAGTATCGGACAGGGGGCGAAAAAACTGTTTTTT.

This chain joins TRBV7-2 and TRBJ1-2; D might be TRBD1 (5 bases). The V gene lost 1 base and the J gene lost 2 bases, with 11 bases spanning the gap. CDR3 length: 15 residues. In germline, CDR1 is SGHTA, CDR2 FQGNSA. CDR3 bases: TGTGCCAGCAGCTTAGTGGGGGGGACGAACTATGGCTACACCTTC. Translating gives CASSLVGGTNYGYTF.

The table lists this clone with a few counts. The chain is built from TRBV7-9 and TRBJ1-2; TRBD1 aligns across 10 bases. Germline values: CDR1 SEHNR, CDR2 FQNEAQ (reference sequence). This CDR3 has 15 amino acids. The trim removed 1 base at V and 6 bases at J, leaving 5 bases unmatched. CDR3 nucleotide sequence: TGTGCCAGCAGCTTAGGGGGACAGGGGAGGAATGGCTACACCTTC. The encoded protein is CASSLGGQGRNGYTF.

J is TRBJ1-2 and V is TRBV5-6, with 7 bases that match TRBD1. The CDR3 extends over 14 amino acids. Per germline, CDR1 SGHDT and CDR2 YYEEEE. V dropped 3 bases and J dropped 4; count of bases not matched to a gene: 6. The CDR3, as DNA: TGTGCCAGCAGCTCTAGGGGGACAGCCTATGGCTACACCTTC. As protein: CASSSRGTAYGYTF. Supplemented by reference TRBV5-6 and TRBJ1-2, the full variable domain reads DAGVTQSPTHLIKTRGQQVTLRCSPKSGHDTVSWYQQALGQGPQFIFQYYEEEERQRGNFPDRFSGHQFPNYSSELNVNALLLGDSALYLCASSSRGTAYGYTFGSGTRLTVV.

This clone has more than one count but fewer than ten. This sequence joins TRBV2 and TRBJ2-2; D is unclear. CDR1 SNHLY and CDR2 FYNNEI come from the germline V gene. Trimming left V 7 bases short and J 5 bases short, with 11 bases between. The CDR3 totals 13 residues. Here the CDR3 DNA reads TGTGCCAGCAACGAGGATAGGACCGGGGAGCTGTTTTTT. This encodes CASNEDRTGELFF. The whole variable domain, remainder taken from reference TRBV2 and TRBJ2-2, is EPEVTQTPSHQVTQMGQEVILRCVPISNHLYFYWYRQILGQKVEFLVSFYNNEISEKSEIFDDQFSVERPDGSNFTLKIRSTKLEDSAMYFCASNEDRTGELFFGEGSRLTVL.

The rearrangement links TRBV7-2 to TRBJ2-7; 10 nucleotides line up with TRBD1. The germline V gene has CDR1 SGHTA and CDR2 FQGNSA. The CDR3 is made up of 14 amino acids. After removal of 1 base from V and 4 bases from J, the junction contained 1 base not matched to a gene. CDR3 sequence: CASSLEDRGYEQYF. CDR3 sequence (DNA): TGTGCCAGCAGCTTAGAGGACAGGGGGTACGAGCAGTACTTC. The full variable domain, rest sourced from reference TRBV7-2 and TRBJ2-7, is GAGVSQSPSNKVTEKGKDVELRCDPISGHTALYWYRQSLGQGLEFLIYFQGNSAPDKSGLPSDRFSAERTGGSVSTLTIQRTQQEDSAVYLCASSLEDRGYEQYFGPGTRLTVT.

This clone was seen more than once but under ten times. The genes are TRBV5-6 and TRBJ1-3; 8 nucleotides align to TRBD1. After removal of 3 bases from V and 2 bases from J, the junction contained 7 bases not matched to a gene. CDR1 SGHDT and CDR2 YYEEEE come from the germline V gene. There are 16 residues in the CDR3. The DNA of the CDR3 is TGTGCCAGCAGCTCATGGACAGGGCGTACTGGAAACACCATATATTTT. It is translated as CASSSWTGRTGNTIYF.

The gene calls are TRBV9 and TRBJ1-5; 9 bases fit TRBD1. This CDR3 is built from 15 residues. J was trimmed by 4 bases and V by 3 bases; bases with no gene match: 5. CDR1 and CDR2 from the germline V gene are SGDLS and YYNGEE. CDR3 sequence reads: CASSGGQGGNQPQHF. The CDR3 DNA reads TGTGCCAGCAGCGGGGGACAGGGAGGTAATCAGCCCCAGCATTTT.

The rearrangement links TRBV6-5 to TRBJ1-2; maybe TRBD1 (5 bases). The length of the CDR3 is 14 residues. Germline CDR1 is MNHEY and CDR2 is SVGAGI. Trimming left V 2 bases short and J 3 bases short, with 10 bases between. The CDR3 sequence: CASSYRGGDYGYTF. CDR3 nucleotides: TGTGCCAGCAGTTACAGGGGAGGGGACTATGGCTACACCTTC.

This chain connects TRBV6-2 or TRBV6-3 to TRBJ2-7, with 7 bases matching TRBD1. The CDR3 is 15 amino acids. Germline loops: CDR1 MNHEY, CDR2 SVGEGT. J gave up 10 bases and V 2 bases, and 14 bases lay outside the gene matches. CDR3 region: CASSYLDRRNRRQYF. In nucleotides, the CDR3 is TGTGCCAGCAGTTACCTGGACAGGCGTAATAGACGCCAGTACTTC.

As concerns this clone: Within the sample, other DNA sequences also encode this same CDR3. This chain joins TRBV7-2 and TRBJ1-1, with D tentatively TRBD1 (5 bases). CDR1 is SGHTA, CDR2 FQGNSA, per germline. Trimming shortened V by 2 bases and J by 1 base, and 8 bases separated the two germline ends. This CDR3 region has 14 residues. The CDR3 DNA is TGTGCCAGCAGCTTAAGGCAGGGGAACACTGAAGCTTTCTTT. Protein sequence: CASSLRQGNTEAFF.

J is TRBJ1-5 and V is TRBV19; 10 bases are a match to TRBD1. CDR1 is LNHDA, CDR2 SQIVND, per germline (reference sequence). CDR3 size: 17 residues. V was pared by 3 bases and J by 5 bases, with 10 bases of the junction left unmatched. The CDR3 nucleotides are TGTGCCAGTAGTATCCAATATTCCGGGACAGGGGATCAGCCCCAGCATTTT. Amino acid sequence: CASSIQYSGTGDQPQHF.

CDR3 protein: CASIPPGGDYGYTF. CDR3 DNA sequence: TGTGCCAGCATCCCCCCAGGGGGCGACTATGGCTACACCTTC. The chain is built from TRBV6-2 or TRBV6-3 and TRBJ1-2; 8 positions match TRBD1. V dropped 7 bases and J dropped 3; count of bases not matched to a gene: 7. CDR1 is MNHEY and CDR2 is SVGEGT in the germline V gene. The CDR3 is made up of 14 amino acids.

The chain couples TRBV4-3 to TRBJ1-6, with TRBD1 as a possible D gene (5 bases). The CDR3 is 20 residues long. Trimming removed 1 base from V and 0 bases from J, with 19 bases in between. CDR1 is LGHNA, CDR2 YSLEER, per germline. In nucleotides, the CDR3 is TGCGCCAGCAGCCAAGTTGCCGGACAAGGGGCTAGCTCCTATAATTCACCCCTCCACTTT. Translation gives CASSQVAGQGASSYNSPLHF.

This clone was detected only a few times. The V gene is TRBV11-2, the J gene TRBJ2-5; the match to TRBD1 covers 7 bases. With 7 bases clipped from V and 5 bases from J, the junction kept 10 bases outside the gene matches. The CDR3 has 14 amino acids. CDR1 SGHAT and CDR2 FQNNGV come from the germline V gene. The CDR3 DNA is TGTGCCAGCACCCTACAGGGGTGGGACGAGACCCAGTACTTC. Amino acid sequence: CASTLQGWDETQYF.